This TCR beta chain was captured by sequencing in a study of T cells in Graves' hyperthyroidism and ophthalmopathy (dated by TCRdb to between 2017 and 2020). Notes on the research overall: Peripheral blood samples were taken at initial diagnosis, before any treatment was given. The paper reports TCR Vbeta CDR3 sequencing of roughly 140 peripheral blood samples: fewer than 50 ophthalmopathy, roughly 74 hyperthyroidism and about 17 progressor patients. In several Graves' hyperthyroidism patients, the study also compared T-cell repertoires from thyroid tissue with T-cell repertoires from blood. Once sampling was done, hyperthyroidism patients were given methimazole at a starting dose of 30 mg daily, whereas ophthalmopathy patients were given high-dose intravenous methylprednisolone. To identify TCR V-J signatures that set the groups apart, the researchers used a discovery cohort of about a hundred patients, made up of 40 to 45 with Graves' ophthalmopathy and about 55 with stable Graves' hyperthyroidism. The 100 discovery patients were randomly divided into training and test sets at a 7:3 ratio. Prospective prediction of ophthalmopathy was tested in an independent validation cohort of about 19 hyperthyroidism patients and some 17 patients who later progressed to ophthalmopathy. What the study reported, not specific to this receptor: Sample size was not statistically predetermined, and blinding of investigators to group allocation was not performed. In validation, progression to ophthalmopathy was predicted by the model with 70.59% sensitivity and roughly 72% specificity, a median of around 5.9 months before onset. A 13 V-J signature model separated ophthalmopathy from stable hyperthyroidism, with roughly 88% sensitivity and around 84% specificity in cross-validation and 80%/75% in testing. Most expanded thyroid clonotypes (frequency above 0.001) were also found in blood, which suggests that blood repertoires may mirror thyroid immune responses.

This clonotype was seen more than once but under ten times. Its antigen remains undetermined. One base away there is no much larger clone; base qualities are not given. The TCR beta CDR3 regions were amplified from RNA transcripts. The TCR CDR3 was subjected to a first round of RT-PCR using the HTBI primer set and the Qiagen OneStep RT-PCR kit. Libraries were constructed in a second round of multiplex PCR, after which size selection and purification were carried out. Sequencing of the libraries was done on an Illumina HiSeq2000 using paired-end 100 bp reads. As for the original processing: Raw data were processed with SOAPnuke, discarding reads with adapters, uncalled bases, mean Phred below 15, or no exact constant-primer or identifier match. High-quality paired reads were merged using COPE v1.2.5, and each unique nucleotide sequence was defined as a clonotype. MiTCR v1.1 was used to align the clonotypes against IMGT TRBV, TRBD and TRBJ reference segments. The analysis was restricted to V-J combinations with a frequency above 0.0001, which together covered 99.2% of the repertoires. The TCS score was defined as the ratio of F50 (clonal expansion) to E x V (chaos), calculated using BLOSUM62-based TCRdist between CDR3 peptides within each V-J. Welch's t-statistics and random forest reduced roughly 540 V-J features to roughly 13, which were used in a naive Bayes classifier (R e1071). In TCRdb, the public reads were trimmed at Q25 with fastp and aligned with MiXCR, with productive beta chains retained. Rows matching on CDR3 protein sequence are summarized as one entry with the most common DNA and genes. TCRdb, rather than the study authors, made the V and J calls. The sample yields 350,000 to 500,000 distinct CDR3 sequences; roughly 13% were counted once. Jointly, the top ten make up 5.3% of the sample.

Graves' hyperthyroidism was defined as stable when no progression to ophthalmopathy occurred over 18 months of follow-up. Hyperthyroidism patients were aged 18 to 65 years and newly diagnosed, with disease duration of less than 2 months. Exclusion was applied to patients with uncontrolled infections, other autoimmune diseases, pregnancy or lactation. Diagnoses were based on clinical symptoms, serum thyroxine and TRAb, thyroid ultrasound and orbital computed tomography. PBMCs were separated from roughly 10 ml of fresh peripheral blood using Ficoll-Paque density gradient centrifugation. Total RNA was extracted using Trizol reagent, and RNA quality was assessed on an Agilent 2100 Bioanalyzer. The CDR3, from cysteine to phenylalanine, totals 18 residues. Solely the CDR3 DNA is kept, with 54 bases framed from the first base. From a lookup of the germline V gene, CDR1 and CDR2 are SGDLS and YYNGEE. Unmatched junction bases come to 11, with V trimmed by 0 bases and J by 1 base.

The TCR sequence derives from a woman between 18 and 29 years old with Graves' hyperthyroidism. Sequenced: blood. The chain links TRBV9 with TRBJ2-3; 7 of the junction bases match TRBD1. The CDR3 has the sequence CASSVGGTALPGTDTQYF. The nucleotide sequence is given as TGTGCCAGCAGCGTAGGTGGGACAGCCCTGCCGGGCACAGATACGCAGTATTTT.